The rows below give T cell receptor beta chains drawn from one sample of a study of Ad26.COV2.S vaccination and SARS-CoV-2 variants. Measured with immunoSEQ multiplex PCR; TCRdb has only the in-frame clones, and not every one. The sample consists of fewer than 900,000 clones, around 89% of them appearing once. The sample was peripheral blood, taken in a trial of Ad26.COV2.S vaccine versus placebo. All receptors come from a person aged 18-60 years who received the Ad26.COV2.S COVID-19 vaccine or a placebo. The CDR3 runs from the conserved cysteine through the conserved F or W. The order of the fields is J gene, D gene, V gene, clone size, CDR3 protein, CDR3 DNA. A D gene is named only where the DNA matches it firmly. Expanded clones are given a class, and other clones once, few, many or no size at all.

TRBJ2-7 NA TRBV9 NA CASSASEQYF TGTGCCAGCAGCGCCTCAGAGCAGTACTTC
TRBJ2-3 NA TRBV19 NA CASSISPPDTQYF TGTGCCAGTAGTATTAGCCCCCCAGATACGCAGTATTTT
TRBJ2-2 TRBD1 TRBV19 few CATRDRGPAGELFF TGTGCCACCCGGGACAGGGGTCCGGCCGGGGAGCTGTTTTTT
TRBJ1-2 NA TRBV19 NA CASSPTGPLYGYTF TGTGCCAGTAGTCCGACAGGTCCCCTGTATGGCTACACCTTC
TRBJ2-5 TRBD1 TRBV20-1 NA CSASVQGDQETQYF TGCAGTGCTAGTGTACAGGGGGATCAAGAGACCCAGTACTTC
TRBJ1-4 NA TRBV7-2 NA CASSLDSRGEKLFF TGTGCCAGCAGCTTAGACAGTCGAGGGGAAAAACTGTTTTTT
TRBJ2-2 NA TRBV7-8 few CASSRRTGELFF TGTGCCAGCAGCCGGAGGACCGGGGAGCTGTTTTTT
TRBJ2-1 NA TRBV5-1 NA CASSLLPTEPSNEQFF TGCGCCAGCAGCTTGCTTCCGACCGAACCCTCCAATGAGCAGTTCTTC
TRBJ2-7 NA TRBV11-2 few CASSLDRSYEQYF TGTGCCAGCAGCTTAGATCGATCCTACGAGCAGTACTTC
TRBJ1-1 NA TRBV6-1 NA CASSEAGTAGATTFF TGTGCCAGCAGTGAAGCGGGAACCGCAGGGGCAACAACTTTCTTT
TRBJ2-7 NA TRBV6-5 NA CASVAGVSYEQYF TGTGCCAGCGTGGCAGGCGTCTCCTACGAGCAGTACTTC
TRBJ2-3 NA TRBV2 NA CASSEVNTDTQYF TGTGCCAGCAGTGAGGTGAACACAGATACGCAGTATTTT
TRBJ2-5 TRBD1 TRBV5-4 NA CASSSRQGAWETQYF TGTGCCAGCAGCTCCCGTCAGGGGGCATGGGAGACCCAGTACTTC
TRBJ1-6 TRBD1 TRBV6-5 NA CASSSGTANSPLHF TGTGCCAGCAGCTCCGGGACAGCGAATTCACCCCTCCACTTT
TRBJ1-6 NA TRBV5-4 once CASSGGPGGNSPLHF TGTGCCAGCAGCGGAGGTCCGGGGGGCAATTCACCCCTCCACTTT
TRBJ2-1 NA TRBV4-2 once CASSQESKDDEQFF TGTGCCAGCAGCCAAGAGAGTAAAGACGATGAGCAGTTCTTC
TRBJ2-1 NA TRBV9 NA CASSVEGGPSYNEQFF TGTGCCAGCAGCGTAGAAGGCGGGCCCTCCTACAATGAGCAGTTCTTC
TRBJ2-7 NA TRBV11-2 NA CASSPSGYEQYF TGTGCCAGCAGCCCCAGCGGCTACGAGCAGTACTTC
TRBJ2-7 TRBD1 TRBV6-5 NA CASRTGTGRDEQYF TGTGCCAGCAGGACCGGGACAGGGCGCGACGAGCAGTACTTC
TRBJ2-2 NA TRBV11-1 NA CASSLAAHTGELFF TGTGCCAGCAGCTTAGCTGCGCACACCGGGGAGCTGTTTTTT
TRBJ1-2 TRBD1 TRBV7-9 NA CASSSGTGNYGYTF TGTGCCAGCAGCTCCGGGACAGGGAACTATGGCTACACCTTC
TRBJ1-2 TRBD1 TRBV7-2 NA CASSFNRGPASNYGYTF TGTGCCAGCAGCTTCAACAGGGGCCCGGCTTCTAACTATGGCTACACCTTC
TRBJ2-3 NA TRBV7-9 NA CASSLGGAVDTQYF TGTGCCAGCAGCTTAGGAGGGGCTGTAGATACGCAGTATTTT
TRBJ2-7 NA TRBV6-1 NA CASSEYGYEQYF TGTGCCAGCAGTGAGTACGGCTACGAGCAGTACTTC
TRBJ2-1 NA TRBV11-1 NA CASSSQSTNEQFF TGTGCCAGCAGCTCCCAGAGCACCAATGAGCAGTTCTTC
TRBJ1-1 NA TRBV19 NA CASRPRLNTEAFF TGTGCCAGTAGGCCAAGACTGAACACTGAAGCTTTCTTT
TRBJ2-7 NA TRBV15 NA CATSRDQGRSYEQYF TGTGCCACCAGCAGAGATCAGGGGCGTTCCTACGAGCAGTACTTC
TRBJ2-1 NA TRBV5-5 NA CASGEVKEQFF TGTGCCAGCGGGGAGGTTAAAGAGCAGTTCTTC
TRBJ2-7 NA TRBV6-5 NA CASSYRGTRSISGQYF TGTGCCAGCAGTTACCGCGGGACCCGGAGCATATCAGGACAGTACTTC
TRBJ1-4 TRBD1 TRBV3-1/TRBV3-2 NA CASSSGTVFGKLFF TGTGCCAGCAGCTCCGGGACAGTATTTGGAAAACTGTTTTTT
TRBJ2-2 TRBD2 TRBV30 once CAWSPGWTSGPVGELFF TGTGCCTGGAGTCCCGGTTGGACTAGTGGACCCGTAGGGGAGCTGTTTTTT
TRBJ2-7 TRBD1 TRBV7-9 NA CASSPRTGDEQYF TGTGCCAGCAGCCCCCGGACAGGGGACGAGCAGTACTTC
TRBJ2-5 TRBD2 TRBV30 NA CAWTPRTSGETQYF TGTGCCTGGACCCCCCGGACTAGCGGTGAGACCCAGTACTTC
TRBJ1-1 NA TRBV11-2 NA CASSFRAVVGNTEAFF TGTGCCAGCAGCTTTAGAGCGGTTGTCGGGAACACTGAAGCTTTCTTT
TRBJ1-2 TRBD1 TRBV30 NA CAWSRDRADGYTF TGTGCCTGGAGTAGGGACAGGGCGGATGGCTACACCTTC
TRBJ2-3 NA TRBV7-2 NA CASSRRASTDTQYF TGTGCCAGCAGCCGGAGGGCCAGCACAGATACGCAGTATTTT
TRBJ1-4 NA TRBV5-1 few CASSLETGSRGEKLFF TGCGCCAGCAGCTTGGAAACAGGGTCAAGGGGGGAAAAACTGTTTTTT
TRBJ1-1 NA TRBV19 NA CASSTPGTRYTEAFF TGTGCCAGTAGTACCCCAGGGACTCGGTACACTGAAGCTTTCTTT
TRBJ2-7 NA TRBV5-1 NA CASSLEWGTSYEQYF TGCGCCAGCAGCTTGGAGTGGGGGACCTCCTACGAGCAGTACTTC
TRBJ2-3 NA TRBV7-9 NA CASSSSGSTDTQYF TGTGCCAGCAGTTCAAGCGGGAGCACAGATACGCAGTATTTT
TRBJ2-2 NA TRBV16 NA CASSQPTGELFF TGTGCCAGCAGCCAGCCTACCGGGGAGCTGTTTTTT
TRBJ2-3 NA TRBV19 NA CASGSGYADTQYF TGTGCCAGCGGGAGCGGGTACGCAGATACGCAGTATTTT
TRBJ1-1 NA TRBV27 once CASSLYGAGPNEAFF TGTGCCAGCAGTTTATACGGGGCGGGACCAAATGAAGCTTTCTTT
TRBJ2-1 NA TRBV3-1/TRBV3-2 NA CASSPSVRPGRTPRGAYNEQFF TGTGCCAGCAGCCCCTCAGTGCGCCCGGGACGGACGCCGAGGGGGGCCTACAATGAGCAGTTCTTC
TRBJ2-3 NA TRBV10-1 NA CASSEGFRGTQYF TGCGCCAGCAGTGAGGGGTTTAGGGGTACGCAGTATTTT
TRBJ2-5 NA TRBV11-2 NA CASSPLGASWETQYF TGTGCCAGCAGCCCACTCGGGGCTAGCTGGGAGACCCAGTACTTC
TRBJ1-5 NA TRBV6-6 once CASSDRHSNQPQHF TGTGCCAGCAGTGACAGACATAGCAATCAGCCCCAGCATTTT
TRBJ1-1 NA TRBV19 NA CASSILTANTEAFF TGTGCCAGTAGTATACTAACGGCGAACACTGAAGCTTTCTTT
TRBJ1-2 NA TRBV19 NA CASSIYRVGYTF TGTGCCAGTAGTATTTACAGGGTCGGCTACACCTTC
TRBJ1-2 NA TRBV29-1 NA CSVDVSNYGYTF TGCAGCGTTGACGTGTCGAACTATGGCTACACCTTC
TRBJ2-7 TRBD2 TRBV27 NA CASSPSGLLYEQYF TGTGCCAGCAGTCCCTCGGGACTATTATACGAGCAGTACTTC
TRBJ2-7 TRBD1 TRBV9 NA CASSETGTAYEQYF TGTGCCAGCAGCGAAACCGGGACAGCCTACGAGCAGTACTTC
TRBJ1-2 TRBD1 TRBV18 NA CASSSRDSYGYTF TGTGCCAGCTCATCCCGGGACAGCTATGGCTACACCTTC
TRBJ2-7 TRBD1 TRBV6-1 NA CASSESNRGYEQYF TGTGCCAGCAGTGAATCGAACAGGGGTTACGAGCAGTACTTC
TRBJ1-1 NA TRBV30 NA CAWRGEQPEAFF TGTGCCTGGAGAGGCGAGCAGCCTGAAGCTTTCTTT
TRBJ1-1 NA TRBV5-1 NA CASSSGPENTEAFF TGCGCCAGCAGCTCGGGACCGGAGAACACTGAAGCTTTCTTT
TRBJ2-2 NA TRBV5-1 NA CASSLGQSTGELFF TGCGCCAGCAGCCTCGGACAGAGCACCGGGGAGCTGTTTTTT
TRBJ1-1 TRBD1 TRBV5-1 NA CASSATGGAVTEAFF TGCGCCAGCAGCGCTACAGGGGGCGCCGTCACTGAAGCTTTCTTT
TRBJ2-1 TRBD2 TRBV19 NA CASSAGTSDEQFF TGTGCCAGTAGCGCCGGGACTAGCGACGAGCAGTTCTTC